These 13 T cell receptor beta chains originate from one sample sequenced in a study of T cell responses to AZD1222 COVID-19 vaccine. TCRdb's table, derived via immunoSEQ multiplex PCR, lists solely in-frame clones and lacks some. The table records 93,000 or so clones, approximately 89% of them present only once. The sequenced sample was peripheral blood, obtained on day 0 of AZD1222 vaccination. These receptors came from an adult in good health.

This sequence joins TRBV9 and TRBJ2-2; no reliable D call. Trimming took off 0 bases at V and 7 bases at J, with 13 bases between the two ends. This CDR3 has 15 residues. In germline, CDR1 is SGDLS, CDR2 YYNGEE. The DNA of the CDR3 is TGTGCCAGCAGCGTAGACCTTTCTGTCCACGGGGAGCTGTTTTTT. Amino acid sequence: CASSVDLSVHGELFF.

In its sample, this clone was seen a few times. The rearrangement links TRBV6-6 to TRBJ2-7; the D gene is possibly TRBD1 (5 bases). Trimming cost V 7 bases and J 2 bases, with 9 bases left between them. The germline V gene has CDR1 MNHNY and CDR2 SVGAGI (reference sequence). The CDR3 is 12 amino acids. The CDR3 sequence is CASTQGTYEQYF. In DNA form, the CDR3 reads TGTGCCAGCACCCAGGGAACCTACGAGCAGTACTTC.

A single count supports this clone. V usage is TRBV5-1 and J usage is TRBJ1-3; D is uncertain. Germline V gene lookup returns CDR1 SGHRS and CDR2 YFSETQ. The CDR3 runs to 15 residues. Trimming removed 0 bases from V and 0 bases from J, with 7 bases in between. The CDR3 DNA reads TGCGCCAGCAGCTTGGCGGCAGCCTCTGGAAACACCATATATTTT. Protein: CASSLAAASGNTIYF.

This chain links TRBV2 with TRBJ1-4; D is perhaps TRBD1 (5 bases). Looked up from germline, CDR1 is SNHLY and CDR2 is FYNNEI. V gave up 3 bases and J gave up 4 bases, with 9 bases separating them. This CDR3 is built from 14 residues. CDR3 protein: CASSDRDNNEKLFF. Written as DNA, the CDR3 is TGTGCCAGCAGTGACAGGGATAATAATGAAAAACTGTTTTTT. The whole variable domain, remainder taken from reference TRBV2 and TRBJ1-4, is EPEVTQTPSHQVTQMGQEVILRCVPISNHLYFYWYRQILGQKVEFLVSFYNNEISEKSEIFDDQFSVERPDGSNFTLKIRSTKLEDSAMYFCASSDRDNNEKLFFGSGTQLSVL.

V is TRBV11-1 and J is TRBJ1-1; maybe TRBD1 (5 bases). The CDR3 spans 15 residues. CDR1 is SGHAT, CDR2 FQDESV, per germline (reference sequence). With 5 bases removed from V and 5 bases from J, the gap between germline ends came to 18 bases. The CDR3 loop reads CASSDRVQGRTEAFF. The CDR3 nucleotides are TGTGCCAGCAGCGATCGAGTTCAGGGACGAACTGAAGCTTTCTTT.

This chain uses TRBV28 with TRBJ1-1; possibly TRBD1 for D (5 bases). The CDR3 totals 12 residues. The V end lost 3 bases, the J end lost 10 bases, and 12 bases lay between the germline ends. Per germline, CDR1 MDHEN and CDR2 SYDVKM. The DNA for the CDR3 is TGTGCCAGCAGTTTCGGGACCTCCGCAGCTTTCTTT. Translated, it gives CASSFGTSAAFF.

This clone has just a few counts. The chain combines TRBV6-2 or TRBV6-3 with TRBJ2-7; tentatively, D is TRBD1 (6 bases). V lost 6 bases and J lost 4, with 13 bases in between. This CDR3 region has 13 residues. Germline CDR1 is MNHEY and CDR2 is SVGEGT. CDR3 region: CASSPGQTYEQYF. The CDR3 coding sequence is TGTGCCAGCAGCCCCGGACAGACTTACGAGCAGTACTTC.

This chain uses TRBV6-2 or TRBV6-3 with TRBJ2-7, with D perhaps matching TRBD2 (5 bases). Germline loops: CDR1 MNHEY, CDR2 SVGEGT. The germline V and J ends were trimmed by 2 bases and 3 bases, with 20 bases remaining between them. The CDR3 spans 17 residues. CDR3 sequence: CASSYQADGVFSYEQYF. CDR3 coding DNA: TGTGCCAGCAGTTACCAAGCGGACGGAGTGTTTAGCTACGAGCAGTACTTC.

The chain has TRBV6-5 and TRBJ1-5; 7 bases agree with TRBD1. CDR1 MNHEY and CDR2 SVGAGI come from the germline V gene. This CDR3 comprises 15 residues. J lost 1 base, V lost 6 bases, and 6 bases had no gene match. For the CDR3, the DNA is TGTGCCAGCAGCCGCGGGGACAGAAGCAATCAGCCCCAGCATTTT. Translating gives CASSRGDRSNQPQHF.

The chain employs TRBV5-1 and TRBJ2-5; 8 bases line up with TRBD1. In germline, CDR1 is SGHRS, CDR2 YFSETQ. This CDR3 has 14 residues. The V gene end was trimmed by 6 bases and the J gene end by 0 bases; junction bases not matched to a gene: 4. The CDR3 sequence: CASTGTGYQETQYF. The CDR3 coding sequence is TGCGCCAGCACCGGGACAGGTTACCAAGAGACCCAGTACTTC.

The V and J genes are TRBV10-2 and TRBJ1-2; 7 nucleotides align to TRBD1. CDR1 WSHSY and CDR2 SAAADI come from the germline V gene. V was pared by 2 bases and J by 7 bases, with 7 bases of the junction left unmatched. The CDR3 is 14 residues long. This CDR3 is CASSEQGVVGGYTF. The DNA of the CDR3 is TGCGCCAGCAGTGAGCAGGGGGTAGTAGGTGGCTACACCTTC.

The CDR3 sequence: CATSDPGLDNEQFF. CDR3 nucleotide sequence: TGTGCCACCAGTGATCCGGGACTGGACAATGAGCAGTTCTTC. V is TRBV24-1 and J is TRBJ2-1; D might be TRBD2 (6 bases). V lost 3 bases to trimming and J lost 5 bases, with 10 bases between them. This CDR3 has 14 residues. From germline, CDR1 is KGHDR and CDR2 SFDVKD.

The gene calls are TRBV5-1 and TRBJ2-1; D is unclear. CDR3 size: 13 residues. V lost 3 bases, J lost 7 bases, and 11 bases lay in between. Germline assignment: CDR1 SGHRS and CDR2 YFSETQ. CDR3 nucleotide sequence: TGCGCCAGCAGCTCCTTAGCCAGTAATGAGCAGTTCTTC. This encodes CASSSLASNEQFF.